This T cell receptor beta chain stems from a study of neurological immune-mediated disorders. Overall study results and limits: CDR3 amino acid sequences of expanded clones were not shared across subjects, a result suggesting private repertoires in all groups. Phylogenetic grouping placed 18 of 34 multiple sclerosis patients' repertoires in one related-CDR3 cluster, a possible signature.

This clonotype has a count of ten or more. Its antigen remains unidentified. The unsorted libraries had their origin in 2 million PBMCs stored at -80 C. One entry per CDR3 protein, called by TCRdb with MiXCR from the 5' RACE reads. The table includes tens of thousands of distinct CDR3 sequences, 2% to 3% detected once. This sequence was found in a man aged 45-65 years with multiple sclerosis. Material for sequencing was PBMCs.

The CDR3 coding sequence is TGTGCCAGCAGCTGGGACAGGGTCAACGAGCAGTACTTC. This gives the protein CASSWDRVNEQYF. This sequence joins TRBV12-3 or TRBV12-4 and TRBJ2-7, with 9 positions matching TRBD1. The CDR3 is made up of 13 amino acids. The V gene end was trimmed by 6 bases and the J gene end by 5 bases; junction bases not matched to a gene: 5.